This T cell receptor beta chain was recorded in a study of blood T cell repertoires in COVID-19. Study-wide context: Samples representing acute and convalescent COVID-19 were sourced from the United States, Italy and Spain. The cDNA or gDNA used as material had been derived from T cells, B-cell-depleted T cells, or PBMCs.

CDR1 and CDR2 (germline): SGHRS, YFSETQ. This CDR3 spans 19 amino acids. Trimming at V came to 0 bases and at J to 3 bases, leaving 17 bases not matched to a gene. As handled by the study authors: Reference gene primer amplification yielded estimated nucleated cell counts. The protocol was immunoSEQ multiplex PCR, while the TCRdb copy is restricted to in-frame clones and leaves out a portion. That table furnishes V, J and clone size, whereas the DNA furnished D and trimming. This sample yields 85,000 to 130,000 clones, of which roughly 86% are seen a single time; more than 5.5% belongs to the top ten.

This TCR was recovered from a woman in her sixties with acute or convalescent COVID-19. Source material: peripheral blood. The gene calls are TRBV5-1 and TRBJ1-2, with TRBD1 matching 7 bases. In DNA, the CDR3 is TGCGCCAGCAGCTTGGCCCTAGACGCAGGGGGTTTGACCTACTATGGCTACACCTTC. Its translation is CASSLALDAGGLTYYGYTF.